These T cell receptor beta chains were read from a single sample in a study of shared clonotypes between healthy human individuals. Using immunoSEQ multiplex PCR, the repertoire was profiled, and TCRdb retains in-frame clones only, with some absent. The table includes millions of clones, 85% to 95% detected once. Sequencing was done on a sample of naive CD4+ T cells sorted from blood. Every receptor here comes from a young man in good health. Each CDR3 is given with its conserved first and last residue. D genes are given only for firm matches. Only part of the rows carry a size: once, few, many, or a class if the clone is expanded.

size: -; V: TRBV2; J: TRBJ2-3; D: -; CDR3: CASKAFGTDTQYF; DNA: TGTGCCAGCAAAGCGTTTGGCACAGATACGCAGTATTTT
size: once; V: TRBV15; J: TRBJ2-7; D: -; CDR3: CATSRVASYEQYF; DNA: TGTGCCACCAGCAGAGTAGCATCCTACGAGCAGTACTTC
size: once; V: TRBV10-1; J: TRBJ2-2; D: -; CDR3: CASSRIVETGELFF; DNA: TGCGCCAGCAGTCGTATAGTCGAAACCGGGGAGCTGTTTTTT
size: -; V: TRBV18; J: TRBJ2-7; D: TRBD2; CDR3: CASSRAGLAFEQYF; DNA: TGTGCCAGCTCACGGGCGGGACTAGCATTCGAGCAGTACTTC
size: once; V: TRBV5-6; J: TRBJ1-2; D: TRBD1; CDR3: CASSFDRGTGHYTF; DNA: TGTGCCAGCAGCTTCGACAGGGGGACAGGACACTACACCTTC
size: -; V: TRBV19; J: TRBJ2-5; D: TRBD2; CDR3: CASSIGTSGGETQYF; DNA: TGTGCCAGTAGTATAGGCACTAGCGGGGGAGAGACCCAGTACTTC
size: -; V: TRBV29-1; J: TRBJ2-5; D: TRBD2; CDR3: CSVEPGLADAKTQYF; DNA: TGCAGCGTTGAGCCGGGACTAGCGGATGCAAAGACCCAGTACTTC
size: -; V: TRBV5-1; J: TRBJ2-1; D: -; CDR3: CASSLDPGGHPSEQFF; DNA: TGCGCCAGCAGCTTGGACCCCGGGGGGCACCCCAGTGAGCAGTTCTTC
size: -; V: TRBV7-2; J: TRBJ2-7; D: TRBD2; CDR3: CASSGLAGGPHEQYF; DNA: TGTGCCAGCAGCGGACTAGCGGGAGGGCCGCATGAGCAGTACTTC
size: -; V: TRBV10-3; J: TRBJ2-7; D: -; CDR3: CAISEWGQQGYEQYF; DNA: TGTGCCATCAGTGAGTGGGGGCAACAGGGCTACGAGCAGTACTTC
size: -; V: TRBV18; J: TRBJ1-1; D: -; CDR3: CASSPSGTQNTEAFF; DNA: TGTGCCAGCTCACCATCCGGGACACAGAACACTGAAGCTTTCTTT
size: -; V: TRBV6-4; J: TRBJ2-1; D: TRBD2; CDR3: CASSARLARYRDEQFF; DNA: TGTGCCAGCAGTGCCAGACTAGCGCGGTATCGGGATGAGCAGTTCTTC
size: once; V: TRBV5-1; J: TRBJ2-1; D: TRBD1; CDR3: CASSVATGVDEQFF; DNA: TGCGCCAGCTCCGTAGCGACAGGGGTCGATGAGCAGTTCTTC
size: -; V: TRBV7-2; J: TRBJ2-3; D: TRBD2; CDR3: CASSLGAGVTDTQYF; DNA: TGTGCCAGCAGCTTAGGAGCGGGAGTCACAGATACGCAGTATTTT
size: -; V: TRBV5-1; J: TRBJ2-5; D: TRBD1; CDR3: CASSLYPGTGIETQYF; DNA: TGCGCCAGCAGCTTGTATCCCGGGACAGGTATCGAGACCCAGTACTTC
size: -; V: TRBV7-9; J: TRBJ2-5; D: -; CDR3: CASSLVLETQYF; DNA: TGTGCCAGCAGCTTAGTCTTAGAGACCCAGTACTTC
size: -; V: TRBV4-2; J: TRBJ2-1; D: TRBD1; CDR3: CASSQDRGGWEQFF; DNA: TGTGCCAGCAGCCAAGATAGAGGGGGCTGGGAGCAGTTCTTC
size: -; V: TRBV27; J: TRBJ1-1; D: -; CDR3: CASSLGRERNTEAFF; DNA: TGTGCCAGCAGTTTAGGCAGGGAGCGAAACACTGAAGCTTTCTTT
size: -; V: TRBV10-2; J: TRBJ2-3; D: -; CDR3: CASSVDSPSSTDTQYF; DNA: TGCGCCAGCAGTGTCGACTCACCCTCTAGCACAGATACGCAGTATTTT
size: -; V: TRBV5-4; J: TRBJ2-5; D: -; CDR3: CASTLGRFQETQYF; DNA: TGTGCCAGCACCTTGGGACGGTTCCAAGAGACCCAGTACTTC
size: once; V: TRBV10-3; J: TRBJ2-5; D: TRBD2; CDR3: CAISFAGAGETQYF; DNA: TGTGCCATCAGCTTCGCGGGAGCCGGAGAGACCCAGTACTTC
size: -; V: TRBV11-2; J: TRBJ2-1; D: TRBD2; CDR3: CASSVGLAGTYNEQFF; DNA: TGTGCCAGCAGCGTTGGACTAGCGGGGACCTACAATGAGCAGTTCTTC
size: -; V: TRBV6-1; J: TRBJ2-2; D: -; CDR3: CASHRAKTNTGELFF; DNA: TGTGCCAGCCACAGAGCGAAGACGAACACCGGGGAGCTGTTTTTT
size: -; V: TRBV30; J: TRBJ1-6; D: -; CDR3: CAWSRDRTLEGGNSPLHF; DNA: TGTGCCTGGAGCAGAGACCGGACCCTCGAAGGGGGGAATTCACCCCTCCACTTT
size: -; V: TRBV30; J: TRBJ1-2; D: -; CDR3: CAWSISGGGYTF; DNA: TGTGCCTGGAGTATCTCAGGTGGTGGCTACACCTTC
size: -; V: TRBV10-3; J: TRBJ2-1; D: TRBD1; CDR3: CAISDRQGARNEQFF; DNA: TGTGCCATCAGTGACCGACAGGGGGCGCGCAATGAGCAGTTCTTC
size: -; V: TRBV5-1; J: TRBJ2-3; D: -; CDR3: CASSLAPGQGDTQYF; DNA: TGCGCCAGCAGCTTGGCCCCGGGGCAGGGGGATACGCAGTATTTT
size: -; V: TRBV30; J: TRBJ2-7; D: -; CDR3: CAWSVKRPSYEQYF; DNA: TGTGCCTGGAGTGTAAAGCGCCCGTCCTACGAGCAGTACTTC
size: once; V: TRBV5-6; J: TRBJ1-1; D: -; CDR3: CASSFGHGRTNTEAFF; DNA: TGTGCCAGCAGCTTCGGACACGGGAGGACAAACACTGAAGCTTTCTTT
size: -; V: TRBV6-6; J: TRBJ2-7; D: TRBD1; CDR3: CASNTGQVSSYEQYF; DNA: TGTGCCAGCAATACGGGACAGGTTAGCTCCTACGAGCAGTACTTC
size: -; V: TRBV7-3; J: TRBJ2-1; D: TRBD1; CDR3: CASSSGTEPFNEQFF; DNA: TGTGCCAGCAGCTCCGGGACAGAGCCGTTCAATGAGCAGTTCTTC
size: -; V: TRBV5-1; J: TRBJ1-4; D: -; CDR3: CASGPGVPNEKLFF; DNA: TGCGCCAGCGGGCCCGGAGTGCCTAATGAAAAACTGTTTTTT
size: -; V: TRBV2; J: TRBJ2-7; D: TRBD2; CDR3: CASRGGTSGSYEQYF; DNA: TGTGCCAGCAGGGGTGGGACTAGCGGGAGCTACGAGCAGTACTTC
size: -; V: TRBV12-5; J: TRBJ2-7; D: TRBD2; CDR3: CASGSTGLAGVIEQYF; DNA: TGTGCTAGTGGATCCACAGGACTAGCGGGAGTCATAGAGCAGTACTTC
size: -; V: TRBV6-5; J: TRBJ2-3; D: TRBD2; CDR3: CASSYTGLAGVDTQYF; DNA: TGTGCCAGCAGTTACACCGGACTAGCGGGAGTTGATACGCAGTATTTT
size: -; V: TRBV28; J: TRBJ1-1; D: -; CDR3: CATGRVWATEAFF; DNA: TGTGCCACCGGCAGGGTATGGGCCACTGAAGCTTTCTTT
size: -; V: TRBV6-4; J: TRBJ1-1; D: TRBD1; CDR3: CASRIRTGFDTEAFF; DNA: TGTGCCAGCAGAATTAGGACAGGTTTCGACACTGAAGCTTTCTTT
size: -; V: TRBV2; J: TRBJ1-2; D: TRBD1; CDR3: CASSWDRGREGYTF; DNA: TGTGCCAGCAGTTGGGACAGGGGCCGGGAAGGCTACACCTTC
size: -; V: TRBV6-5; J: TRBJ1-1; D: -; CDR3: CASRRTGFTEAFF; DNA: TGTGCCAGCAGGCGAACAGGGTTCACTGAAGCTTTCTTT
size: -; V: TRBV5-1; J: TRBJ2-1; D: TRBD1; CDR3: CASGARTGGYNEQFF; DNA: TGCGCCAGCGGAGCACGGACAGGGGGCTACAATGAGCAGTTCTTC
size: -; V: TRBV28; J: TRBJ1-2; D: TRBD1; CDR3: CASSPGRTGVGYTF; DNA: TGTGCCAGCAGTCCGGGGCGGACAGGGGTTGGCTACACCTTC
size: -; V: TRBV18; J: TRBJ1-1; D: -; CDR3: CASSPTDRNTEAFF; DNA: TGTGCCAGCTCACCGACTGACAGGAACACTGAAGCTTTCTTT
size: -; V: TRBV30; J: TRBJ1-2; D: -; CDR3: CAWAQQGVYGYTF; DNA: TGTGCCTGGGCCCAACAGGGAGTCTATGGCTACACCTTC
size: -; V: TRBV11-2; J: TRBJ2-7; D: TRBD2; CDR3: CASSLVATSGSFQSYEQYF; DNA: TGTGCCAGCAGCTTAGTGGCGACTAGCGGTTCCTTCCAAAGCTACGAGCAGTACTTC
size: once; V: TRBV18; J: TRBJ1-1; D: -; CDR3: CASSRGGEAFF; DNA: TGTGCCAGCTCACGGGGGGGAGAAGCTTTCTTT
size: few; V: TRBV6-1; J: TRBJ2-1; D: TRBD2; CDR3: CASSAGTSGNNEQFF; DNA: TGTGCCAGCAGTGCTGGGACTAGCGGAAACAATGAGCAGTTCTTC
size: -; V: TRBV19; J: TRBJ2-7; D: -; CDR3: CASSTDPGEEQYF; DNA: TGTGCCAGTAGTACCGACCCGGGGGAAGAGCAGTACTTC
size: -; V: TRBV18; J: TRBJ1-1; D: -; CDR3: CASSPLKGAEAFF; DNA: TGTGCCAGCTCACCACTAAAGGGGGCTGAAGCTTTCTTT
size: once; V: TRBV9; J: TRBJ2-7; D: TRBD1; CDR3: CASSVAPGGSYEQYF; DNA: TGTGCCAGCAGCGTAGCCCCAGGGGGCTCCTACGAGCAGTACTTC
size: once; V: TRBV6-1; J: TRBJ2-7; D: TRBD2; CDR3: CASSGGSLAGSSYEQYF; DNA: TGTGCCAGCAGTGGGGGATCTCTAGCGGGATCCTCCTACGAGCAGTACTTC
size: -; V: TRBV5-4; J: TRBJ2-7; D: TRBD1; CDR3: CASSLGDRRYEQYF; DNA: TGTGCCAGCAGCCTGGGGGACAGGCGCTACGAGCAGTACTTC
size: -; V: TRBV2; J: TRBJ2-4; D: -; CDR3: CASSEESTRPMYF; DNA: TGTGCCAGCAGTGAAGAGTCGACCCGCCCGATGTACTTC
size: few; V: TRBV5-6; J: TRBJ2-5; D: -; CDR3: CASSLDRVETQYF; DNA: TGTGCCAGCAGCTTGGACAGGGTCGAGACCCAGTACTTC
size: -; V: TRBV4-2; J: TRBJ1-2; D: TRBD1; CDR3: CASSQEVQGGYGYTF; DNA: TGTGCCAGCAGCCAAGAGGTCCAGGGGGGTTATGGCTACACCTTC
size: -; V: TRBV18; J: TRBJ1-4; D: -; CDR3: CASSPPGPTNEKLFF; DNA: TGTGCCAGCTCTCCGCCGGGACCGACTAATGAAAAACTGTTTTTT
size: -; V: TRBV27; J: TRBJ2-5; D: -; CDR3: CASRLDYSKETQYF; DNA: TGTGCCAGCAGACTTGATTACAGTAAAGAGACCCAGTACTTC
size: -; V: TRBV6-1; J: TRBJ1-5; D: -; CDR3: CASSDGGGNQPQHF; DNA: TGTGCCAGCAGTGACGGGGGAGGTAATCAGCCCCAGCATTTT
size: -; V: TRBV2; J: TRBJ2-7; D: TRBD1; CDR3: CASSRSGQGAYEQYF; DNA: TGTGCCAGCAGTAGGTCGGGACAGGGGGCCTACGAGCAGTACTTC
size: -; V: TRBV6-6; J: TRBJ2-1; D: TRBD2; CDR3: CASRGLAGDFYNEQFF; DNA: TGTGCCAGCAGAGGACTAGCGGGGGATTTCTACAATGAGCAGTTCTTC
size: -; V: TRBV6-1; J: TRBJ2-2; D: TRBD1; CDR3: CASSDPGTGVTGELFF; DNA: TGTGCCAGCAGTGACCCCGGGACAGGGGTTACCGGGGAGCTGTTTTTT